These 12 T cell receptor beta chains were sequenced from one sample in a study of cytomegalovirus exposure and HLA in healthy donors. Use of 60 Vbeta and 13 Jbeta primers characterized the PCR. The assay was immunoSEQ multiplex PCR, and TCRdb's table has in-frame clones only and misses some. This table holds about 220,000 clones, around 80% found once. The sequenced sample was PBMCs. These receptors were collected from a woman in her thirties or forties in good health and CMV-seropositive.

This chain joins TRBV7-8 and TRBJ2-5; tentatively, D is TRBD1 (5 bases). The J call could be wrong; TRBJ2-7 is a better fit for the DNA end. Per germline, CDR1 SGHVS and CDR2 FQNEAQ. The CDR3 runs to 15 residues. CDR3 nucleotide sequence: TGTGCCAGCAGCTTCGGCAGGGCCCCCTCCTACGAGCAGTACTTC. It encodes CASSFGRAPSYEQYF.

This clone came up a few times. The chain carries TRBV5-1 and TRBJ1-5; tentatively, D is TRBD1 (5 bases). CDR1 and CDR2 (germline): SGHRS, YFSETQ. V was shortened by 0 bases and J by 10 bases, with 8 bases between the two germline ends. This CDR3 has 12 residues. The CDR3 DNA is TGCGCCAGCAGCTTGGATCAGGGACCCCAGCATTTT. Translated: CASSLDQGPQHF.

The chain couples TRBV4-2 to TRBJ2-3, with 11 bases identical to TRBD2. Germline-derived CDR1 and CDR2 are LGHNA and YNFKEQ. The CDR3 runs 18 residues. Trimming took 0 bases from V and 1 from J; bases not matched to a gene: 6. CDR3 in DNA: TGTGCCAGCAGCCAAGACGGTGGGGGACTAGCGGGCACAGATACGCAGTATTTT. This gives the protein CASSQDGGGLAGTDTQYF.

This clone was seen a single time. The chain carries TRBV7-2 and TRBJ1-5; TRBD1 matches 11 bases. The CDR3 has 15 residues. Germline CDR1 SGHTA, CDR2 FQGNSA. V lost 4 bases and J lost 6; bases outside the gene matches: 5. The CDR3 region is CASSSRTGGSQPQHF. As DNA, the CDR3 is TGTGCCAGCAGCTCCCGGACAGGGGGCAGTCAGCCCCAGCATTTT.

The V call is TRBV6-6, the J call TRBJ2-7, with D unclear. With 3 bases removed from V and 0 bases from J, the gap between germline ends came to 9 bases. The CDR3 is 14 residues long. CDR1 is MNHNY and CDR2 is SVGAGI in the germline V gene (reference sequence). CDR3 in amino acids: CASSYQVNSYEQYF. Written as DNA, the CDR3 is TGTGCCAGCAGTTATCAGGTGAACTCCTACGAGCAGTACTTC.

This clone came up once. This chain connects TRBV29-1 to TRBJ1-5, with D uncertain. The V gene lost 1 base and the J gene lost 5 bases, with 9 bases spanning the gap. Germline lookup yields CDR1 SQVTM and CDR2 ANQGSEA. The CDR3 has 13 residues. This CDR3 reads CSVEGYGDQPQHF. The CDR3 nucleotides are TGCAGCGTTGAAGGGTATGGAGATCAGCCCCAGCATTTT.

This clone has more than one count but fewer than ten. The rearrangement uses TRBV6-1 and TRBJ2-7; D may be TRBD1 (6 bases). This CDR3 is 14 amino acids long. The V gene lost 8 bases and the J gene lost 1 base, with 15 bases spanning the gap. Germline V lookup: CDR1 MNHNS, CDR2 SASEGT. This CDR3 is CASGSRDTSYEQYF. CDR3 DNA sequence: TGTGCCAGCGGTAGCCGGGACACTTCCTACGAGCAGTACTTC.

This clone appeared once. The V gene is TRBV6-6, the J gene TRBJ1-1; 8 bases map to TRBD1. With 2 bases clipped from V and 10 bases from J, the junction kept 6 bases outside the gene matches. From germline, CDR1 is MNHNY and CDR2 SVGAGI (reference sequence). This CDR3 spans 13 amino acids. For the CDR3, the DNA is TGTGCCAGCAGTTACGGACAGGGCGATCGAGCTTTCTTT. It codes for CASSYGQGDRAFF.

This chain links TRBV30 with TRBJ1-1; D is unclear. The CDR3 has 12 amino acids. In germline, CDR1 is GTSNPN, CDR2 SVGIG (reference sequence). V was clipped by 0 bases and J by 8 bases, with 10 bases between them. This CDR3 is CAWSVYSVEAFF. CDR3 bases: TGTGCCTGGAGTGTATACAGTGTCGAAGCTTTCTTT.

The V and J genes are TRBV2 and TRBJ1-2; TRBD1 matches 10 bases. CDR3 length: 14 residues. J lost 2 bases, V lost 6 bases, and 3 bases had no gene match. Per germline, CDR1 SNHLY and CDR2 FYNNEI. CDR3 amino acids: CASRPDRGNYGYTF. The DNA for the CDR3 is TGTGCCAGCAGACCGGACAGGGGGAACTATGGCTACACCTTC.

This clone was seen a single time. V and J are TRBV18 and TRBJ2-1, with 11 nucleotides matching TRBD1. The V and J ends lost 3 bases and 8 bases, in that order; junction bases with no gene match: 3. Germline lookup yields CDR1 KGHSH and CDR2 LQKENI. This CDR3 has 14 residues. CDR3 in DNA: TGTGCCAGCTCACCTCGGGACAGGGGGTATGAGCAGTTCTTC. It encodes CASSPRDRGYEQFF.

The chain has TRBV6-5 and TRBJ2-5, with D tentatively TRBD2 (5 bases). The J call may be in error: the DNA end matches TRBJ2-7 better. This CDR3 region has 14 residues. Germline V lookup: CDR1 MNHEY, CDR2 SVGAGI. The CDR3 sequence: CASSYGAGAYEQYF. CDR3 coding DNA: TGTGCCAGCAGTTACGGCGCGGGCGCCTACGAGCAGTACTTC.